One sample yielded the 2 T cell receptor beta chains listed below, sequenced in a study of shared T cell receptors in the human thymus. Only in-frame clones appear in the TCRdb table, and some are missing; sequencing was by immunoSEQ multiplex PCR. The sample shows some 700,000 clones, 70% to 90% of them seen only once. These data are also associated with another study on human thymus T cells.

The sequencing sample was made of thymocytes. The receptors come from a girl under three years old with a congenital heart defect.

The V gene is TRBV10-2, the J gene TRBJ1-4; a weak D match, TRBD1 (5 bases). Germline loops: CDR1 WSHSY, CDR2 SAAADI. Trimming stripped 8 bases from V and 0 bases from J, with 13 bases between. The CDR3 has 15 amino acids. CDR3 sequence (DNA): TGCGCCAGCGGGGGGAGGGGTGCAACTAATGAAAAACTGTTTTTT. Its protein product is CASGGRGATNEKLFF.

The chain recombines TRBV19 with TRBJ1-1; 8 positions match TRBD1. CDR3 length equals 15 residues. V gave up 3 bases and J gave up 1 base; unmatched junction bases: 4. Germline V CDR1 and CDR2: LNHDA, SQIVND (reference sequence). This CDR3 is CASSIWGQANTEAFF. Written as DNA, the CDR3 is TGTGCCAGTAGTATTTGGGGACAGGCGAACACTGAAGCTTTCTTT.